This T cell receptor beta chain was captured by sequencing in a study of CD8 T cells in ankylosing spondylitis. Study results and caveats: Disease-linked clones displayed a CD8+ phenotype and appeared relatively rarely in peripheral blood. There was reportedly significant enrichment of clones that were disease-linked in matched ankylosing spondylitis synovial fluid. Roughly eight highly homologous variants made up a TCR beta motif that seemed to typify ankylosing spondylitis blood.

It was by quantitative 5'-RACE with molecular barcodes that TCR beta libraries were made. One entry per CDR3 protein results from TCRdb running MiXCR on the 5' RACE reads. The sample has 200,000 to 250,000 distinct CDR3 sequences; over 9.5% are singletons. Concerning this clonotype itself: Its antigen is unknown.

J was trimmed by 0 bases and V by 3 bases; bases with no gene match: 5. In germline, CDR1 is LNHDA, CDR2 SQIVND (reference sequence). This CDR3 region has 17 residues. This TCR was recovered from a male donor with ankylosing spondylitis or in good health (not recorded which). The rearrangement joins TRBV19 to TRBJ2-7; TRBD2 matches at 13 bases. The sample consisted of blood, either unsorted or a sorted T cell fraction (not recorded which). CDR3 sequence reads: CASSISGTSGVSYEQYF. The CDR3 DNA reads as TGTGCCAGTAGTATTAGCGGGACTAGCGGGGTCTCCTACGAGCAGTACTTC.